This T cell receptor beta chain originates from a study of T cells after yellow fever vaccination. TCRdb redid the calling of the 5' RACE reads with MiXCR, one entry per CDR3 protein. Of nearly 550,000 distinct CDR3 sequences in the sample, 15% to 20% are singletons; the top ten hold approximately 14%. Trimming took off 0 bases at V and 7 bases at J, with 20 bases between the two ends. CDR3 size: 16 residues. Germline V gene sequence: CDR1 SGHDT, CDR2 YYEEEE. This clonotype has a handful of counts. Sequencing was performed on PBMCs, taken 15 days after the yellow fever booster vaccination. This sequence joins TRBV5-6 and TRBJ2-7; D gene ambiguous. This clonotype originated in a man aged 25 to 40 who received the YFV17D yellow fever vaccine. CDR3 residues: CASSLEFGPHRREQYF. For the CDR3, the DNA is TGTGCCAGCAGCTTGGAATTTGGGCCCCACCGACGAGAGCAGTACTTC.